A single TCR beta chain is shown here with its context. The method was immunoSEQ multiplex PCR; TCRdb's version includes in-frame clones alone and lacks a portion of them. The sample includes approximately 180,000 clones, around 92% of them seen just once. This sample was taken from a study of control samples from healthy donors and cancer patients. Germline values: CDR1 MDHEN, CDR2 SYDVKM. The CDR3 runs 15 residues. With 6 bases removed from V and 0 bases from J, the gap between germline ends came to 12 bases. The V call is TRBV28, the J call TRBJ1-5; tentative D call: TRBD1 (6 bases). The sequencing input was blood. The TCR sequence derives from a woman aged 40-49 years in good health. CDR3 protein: CASSTQGHSNQPQHF. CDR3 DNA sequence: TGTGCCAGCAGCACCCAGGGACATAGCAATCAGCCCCAGCATTTT. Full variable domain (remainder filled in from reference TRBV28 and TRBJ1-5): DVKVTQSSRYLVKRTGEKVFLECVQDMDHENMFWYRQDPGLGLRLIYFSYDVKMKEKGDIPEGYSVSREKKERFSLILESASTNQTSMYLCASSTQGHSNQPQHFGDGTRLSIL.